This TCR beta chain derives from a study of blood T cell repertoires in COVID-19. Study-level information: Sample material is recorded as cDNA or gDNA derived from T cells, B-cell-depleted T cells, or PBMCs.

Participants spanned ages about 18 to 89 years and resided in about 25 US areas. Assignment of participants to cohorts was predicated upon participant-reported clinical history. Symptom resolution, clearance, or two negative PCRs marked donors in Cohort 3 as recovered. Using immunoSEQ multiplex PCR, the repertoire was profiled, and TCRdb retains in-frame clones only, with some absent. The sample consists of 330,000 or so clones, over 70% of them appearing once. This sequence originates from a man in his thirties or forties who had recovered from COVID-19. Sequenced sample: PBMCs or T cells enriched from blood (not recorded which).

DNA for the CDR3: TGTGCCAGCAGTTACCGGTGGAGGACAGGCACAGATACGCAGTATTTT. Translated: CASSYRWRTGTDTQYF. The V gene is TRBV6-5, the J gene TRBJ2-3, with a weak D call TRBD1 (6 bases). The CDR3 has 16 amino acids. CDR1 is MNHEY and CDR2 is SVGAGI in the germline V gene. Trimming removed 2 bases from V and 1 base from J, with 13 bases in between.